One and the same sample provided the 2 T cell receptor beta chains below, sequenced in a study of Ad26.COV2.S vaccination and SARS-CoV-2 variants. Specified treatment: roughly 18 received Ad26.COV2.S at low or high dose, single or two shots; roughly five received placebo; per-sample allocation not given. Repertoires come from day 63 after the first vaccine or placebo injection. Clones were read by immunoSEQ multiplex PCR, and TCRdb kept only the in-frame ones, dropping some. The data contain 350,000 to 500,000 clones, around 89% of them singletons. Source: peripheral blood, taken in a trial of Ad26.COV2.S vaccine versus placebo. These receptors were taken from a person aged 18-60 years who received the Ad26.COV2.S COVID-19 vaccine or a placebo.

This rearrangement joins TRBV4-1 to TRBJ1-3, with D perhaps matching TRBD1 (5 bases). This CDR3 has 16 amino acids. The V end was cut by 4 bases, the J end by 2 bases, with 15 bases between. CDR1 MGHRA and CDR2 YSYEKL come from the germline V gene. Written as DNA, the CDR3 is TGCGCCAGCAGCCTGCTGGGGGGGTATCCTGGAAACACCATATATTTT. This gives the protein CASSLLGGYPGNTIYF.

The chain joins TRBV7-9 to TRBJ2-5; D may correspond to TRBD1 or TRBD2 (6 bases each). V was clipped by 5 bases and J by 5 bases, with 18 bases between them. The CDR3 is 15 amino acids. The V gene's germline CDR1 is SEHNR and CDR2 FQNEAQ (reference sequence). The chain's CDR3 is CASSTPYLGGETQYF. CDR3 sequence (DNA): TGTGCCAGCAGCACACCTTACCTAGGGGGGGAGACCCAGTACTTC.